This T cell receptor beta chain is drawn from a study of T cell clonality in common variable immunodeficiency. Study results and limitations: Reportedly, TCR beta sequences from common variable immunodeficiency showed fewer deletions and N-nucleotide insertions.

Caucasian heritage predominated among both patients and controls. Each donor provided about 4.5 to 9 ml of heparinized whole blood. TCRdb's copy holds only in-frame clones and misses some; the assay was immunoSEQ multiplex PCR. This sample comprises about 35,000 clones, none seen once only. This clone was recorded at least ten times. Its antigen is not identified. The missing CDR3 end, 3 residues past where the read stops, is filled in from the germline J gene. Germline CDR1 is SGHTA and CDR2 is FQGTGA. The V segment lost 3 bases and the J segment 5 bases; nucleotides outside the gene matches: 5. The CDR3 totals 14 residues.

The specimen sequenced was peripheral blood mononuclear cells. This rearrangement joins TRBV7-3 to TRBJ2-3; 7 positions match TRBD2. This sequence originates from a person aged 18 to 70 in good health. CDR3 bases read: TGTGCCAGCAGCTTCAGCGGGATGATAGATACG. It specifies CASSFSGMIDT. The CDR3 in its entirety is CASSFSGMIDTQYF.